The source of this TCR beta chain is a study of blood T cell repertoires in COVID-19. About the study: Some COVID-19 samples were acute and others convalescent; all came from the United States, Italy and Spain. T cells, B-cell-depleted T cells, or PBMCs supplied cDNA or gDNA.

This table comes from immunoSEQ multiplex PCR, and its TCRdb copy is limited to in-frame clones, with some not included. The data contain a few hundred thousand clones, 88% of them singletons. CDR3 size: 14 residues. Enrolled through a virtual design, the participants were between roughly 18 and 100 years of age and came from roughly 22 US areas. The receptor's source is a woman in her forties or fifties with acute COVID-19. Material for sequencing was PBMCs or T cells enriched from blood (not recorded which). V and J are TRBV12-1 and TRBJ2-7; the tabulated D call, TRBD1, remains unverified against the DNA. TRBV12-1 has pseudogene status. The CDR3 region is CASSQFPNSYEQYF. The CDR3 DNA reads as TGTGCCAGCAGCCAATTCCCAAATTCCTACGAGCAGTACTTC.